The 20 T cell receptor beta chains in this list originate from one sample, sequenced in a study of identical twins. Via MiXCR, TCRdb re-called the 5' RACE reads, giving one row per CDR3 protein. Here the sample spans roughly 630,000 distinct CDR3 sequences, roughly 7.1% being singletons. The same data also went into a second study, on yellow fever vaccine responses in identical twins.

The sample consisted of PBMCs. The receptors derive from a woman aged 18-30 years in good health.

This chain connects TRBV5-6 to TRBJ2-3, with D perhaps TRBD1 or TRBD2 (6 bases each). V gave up 4 bases and J gave up 2 bases, with 14 bases separating them. Germline V CDR1 and CDR2: SGHDT, YYEEEE. The CDR3 length is 15 residues. CDR3 coding DNA: TGTGCCAGCAGCCCGGGGGCTAGTTCCACAGATACGCAGTATTTT. It encodes CASSPGASSTDTQYF.

This clonotype has only a few counts. The rearrangement joins TRBV6-2 or TRBV6-3 to TRBJ2-1, with 11 bases that match TRBD2. The CDR3 loop spans 15 amino acids. From germline, CDR1 is MNHEY and CDR2 SVGEGT. The trim removed 4 bases at V and 7 bases at J, leaving 6 bases unmatched. The DNA of the CDR3 is TGTGCCAGCAGTTCATCACGACTAGCGGGGAATGAGCAGTTCTTC. Protein: CASSSSRLAGNEQFF.

This clonotype was observed a handful of times. The chain uses TRBV28 and TRBJ2-1; D is undetermined. CDR1 and CDR2 from the germline V gene are MDHEN and SYDVKM. With 5 bases removed from V and 5 bases from J, the gap between germline ends came to 16 bases. This CDR3 is 15 amino acids long. The CDR3 sequence is CASSIPRTADNEQFF. The CDR3 DNA is TGTGCCAGCAGTATCCCGAGGACCGCCGACAATGAGCAGTTCTTC. The variable domain in full, with the rest retrieved from reference TRBV28 and TRBJ2-1, is DVKVTQSSRYLVKRTGEKVFLECVQDMDHENMFWYRQDPGLGLRLIYFSYDVKMKEKGDIPEGYSVSREKKERFSLILESASTNQTSMYLCASSIPRTADNEQFFGPGTRLTVL.

This clonotype occurred a few times. The CDR3 bases are TGTGCTACAGACCGCGGCTACTCAATCTACGAGCAGTACTTC. Residues: CATDRGYSIYEQYF. The chain employs TRBV28 and TRBJ2-7, with unresolved D. Germline values: CDR1 MDHEN, CDR2 SYDVKM. CDR3 length equals 14 residues.

This clonotype was detected many times. The chain couples TRBV7-9 to TRBJ2-7; no clear D gene. CDR1 and CDR2 (germline): SEHNR, FQNEAQ (reference sequence). The CDR3 has 14 residues. The V gene lost 2 bases and the J gene lost 3 bases, with 11 bases spanning the gap. The CDR3 bases are TGTGCCAGCAGCTTAAGCCGGGTTCTCTACGAGCAGTACTTC. Translated, it gives CASSLSRVLYEQYF.

This clonotype showed up many times. The chain combines TRBV2 with TRBJ2-1, with D uncertain. The CDR3 is 17 amino acids. Germline values: CDR1 SNHLY, CDR2 FYNNEI. With 1 base removed from V and 3 bases from J, the gap between germline ends came to 16 bases. The CDR3 DNA is TGTGCCAGCAGTGAAGGAGCATTCAGCAGAAACTACAATGAGCAGTTCTTC. It translates to CASSEGAFSRNYNEQFF.

The CDR3 sequence is CASSEGWDSYEQYF. DNA of the CDR3: TGTGCCAGCAGTGAAGGGTGGGATTCCTACGAGCAGTACTTC. The rearrangement links TRBV6-1 to TRBJ2-7; D is unclear. CDR1 is MNHNS, CDR2 SASEGT, per germline. The CDR3 sequence is 14 residues long. V was shortened by 1 base and J by 1 base, with 8 bases between the two germline ends.

This clonotype was picked up many times. V gene TRBV20-1 combines with J gene TRBJ1-1; D is unresolved. Germline V CDR1 and CDR2: DFQATT, SNEGSKA (reference sequence). The CDR3 has 11 residues. V gave up 5 bases and J gave up 1 base, with 5 bases separating them. CDR3: CSAYKNTEAFF. The CDR3 DNA follows: TGCAGTGCTTACAAGAACACTGAAGCTTTCTTT.

The table lists this clonotype with a few counts. CDR3 nucleotide sequence: TGCAGGAATAGGGTGTCCTCTGGGGCCAACGTCCTGACTTTC. It is translated as CRNRVSSGANVLTF. This chain joins TRBV20-1 and TRBJ2-6; D is unresolved. This CDR3 has 14 amino acids. CDR1 and CDR2 from the germline V gene are DFQATT and SNEGSKA (reference sequence).

This clonotype was seen a few times. The chain joins TRBV12-3 or TRBV12-4 to TRBJ1-6; possible D gene TRBD1, 6 bases. V was shortened by 3 bases and J by 7 bases, with 10 bases between the two germline ends. The CDR3 has 14 amino acids. CDR3 sequence (DNA): TGTGCCAGCAGTTTCGGGGGCACCAATTCACCCCTCCACTTT. It is translated as CASSFGGTNSPLHF.

This clonotype was counted many times. This chain connects TRBV29-1 to TRBJ2-1, with 9 bases lining up with TRBD2. J was trimmed by 15 bases and V by 3 bases; bases with no gene match: 6. Germline V CDR1 and CDR2: SQVTM, ANQGSEA. The CDR3 sequence is 11 residues long. CDR3 residues: CSVERGTSSFF. In DNA, the CDR3 is TGCAGCGTTGAGCGGGGGACTAGCTCGTTCTTC.

This clonotype was counted only a few times. As DNA, the CDR3 is TGTGCCAGCAGTTTGGGCCGGGACGGCTACGAGCAGTACTTC. Its translation is CASSLGRDGYEQYF. The rearrangement uses TRBV12-3 or TRBV12-4 and TRBJ2-7; either TRBD1 or TRBD2 may supply D (5 bases each). CDR3 length: 14 residues. Trimming stripped 3 bases from V and 3 bases from J, with 12 bases between.

The table lists this clonotype with a few counts. This chain joins TRBV20-1 and TRBJ2-2; no reliable D call. Trimming took off 1 base at V and 0 bases at J, with 9 bases between the two ends. This CDR3 has 15 residues. Germline CDR1 DFQATT, CDR2 SNEGSKA (reference sequence). Written as DNA, the CDR3 is TGCAGTGCTAGAGGGGCCATCGCGAACACCGGGGAGCTGTTTTTT. Protein sequence: CSARGAIANTGELFF.

This clonotype was counted at least ten times. The chain is built from TRBV29-1 and TRBJ2-3; 9 nucleotides agree with TRBD1. Trimming removed 0 bases from V and 5 bases from J; junction bases left unmatched: 9. CDR3 length: 16 residues. Germline loops: CDR1 SQVTM, CDR2 ANQGSEA. This CDR3 is CSVEDFVRTGEDTQYF. Written as DNA, the CDR3 is TGCAGCGTTGAAGATTTTGTTCGGACAGGGGAAGATACGCAGTATTTT.

This chain uses TRBV24-1 with TRBJ2-2; D unresolved. V was cut by 6 bases and J by 6 bases, with 4 bases left in between. The CDR3 consists of 11 residues. Germline V gene sequence: CDR1 KGHDR, CDR2 SFDVKD. In DNA form, the CDR3 reads TGTGCCACCAGTCCTCCCGGGGAGCTGTTTTTT. This translates into CATSPPGELFF.

This clonotype was counted ten times or more. The V call is TRBV12-3 or TRBV12-4, the J call TRBJ2-7, with 9 bases identical to TRBD2. The CDR3 covers 16 residues. Unmatched junction bases numbered 7, after V lost 4 bases and J lost 0 bases. DNA of the CDR3: TGTGCCAGCAGTTCTTGGACTAGCGAGTCCTCCTACGAGCAGTACTTC. It yields the protein CASSSWTSESSYEQYF.

This clonotype was seen only once. J is TRBJ1-1 and V is TRBV20-1; 10 bases agree with TRBD1. There are 15 residues in the CDR3. Germline trimming cut 6 bases from V and 0 bases from J; bases unmatched to any gene: 7. CDR1 DFQATT and CDR2 SNEGSKA come from the germline V gene (reference sequence). Here the CDR3 reads CSARPGTGVNTEAFF. As DNA, the CDR3 is TGCAGTGCGCGACCCGGGACAGGGGTGAACACTGAAGCTTTCTTT.

This clonotype was counted only a few times. The V gene is TRBV5-1, the J gene TRBJ2-5; TRBD2 aligns across 10 bases. With V trimmed by 1 base and J by 4 bases, 16 bases remained unmatched. Germline assignment: CDR1 SGHRS and CDR2 YFSETQ. This CDR3 is 19 amino acids long. CDR3 sequence (DNA): TGCGCCAGCAGCTTGCGAGCTAGCGGGAGAAGGGGGAATGGAGAGACCCAGTACTTC. Encoded protein: CASSLRASGRRGNGETQYF.

This clonotype was picked up many times. This chain uses TRBV4-1 with TRBJ1-2; 7 positions match TRBD1. Per the germline V gene, CDR1 is MGHRA and CDR2 is YSYEKL. The CDR3 is 13 amino acids. After removal of 8 bases from V and 5 bases from J, the junction contained 8 bases not matched to a gene. Here the CDR3 reads CASCGQDSYGYTF. DNA for the CDR3: TGCGCCAGCTGTGGACAGGACTCATATGGCTACACCTTC.

This clonotype was detected a few times. The rearrangement joins TRBV4-1 to TRBJ2-7, with a weak D call TRBD2 (6 bases). This CDR3 spans 17 amino acids. Deletions cut 4 bases from V and 2 bases from J, with 21 bases between. The germline gives CDR1 MGHRA, CDR2 YSYEKL. The CDR3 DNA sequence: TGCGCCAGCAGCCGTTCTTTTAGCGGAGAGCCTGCCTACGAGCAGTACTTC. This sequence encodes CASSRSFSGEPAYEQYF.